The T cell receptor (beta chain) described here comes from a study of blood T cell repertoires in COVID-19. About the study: In each case, the material was cDNA or gDNA derived from T cells, B-cell-depleted T cells, or PBMCs.

CDR3 length: 12 residues. J lost 8 bases, V lost 6 bases, and 4 bases had no gene match. Sequencing used immunoSEQ multiplex PCR; TCRdb keeps in-frame clones, though not all of them. The sample has about 270,000 clones; 85% are singletons. The chain employs TRBV12-3 or TRBV12-4 and TRBJ1-2; TRBD1 matches 9 bases. The source material was peripheral blood. The TCR originated in a woman between 50 and 59 years old with active or convalescent COVID-19. For the CDR3, the DNA is TGTGCCAGCAGGGGACAGGGAAGAGGCTACACCTTC. This encodes CASRGQGRGYTF.